These 17 T cell receptor beta chains came from one sample sequenced in a study of blood T cell repertoires in COVID-19 (dated by TCRdb to about 2020). Receptors were amplified or captured by the immunoSEQ multiplex PCR assay. In its TCRdb copy, this immuneACCESS table keeps in-frame sequences only and misses some clones. Where compared with another copy, unresolved V genes explain less than half of these, and the others have no known cause. The sample table holds approximately 300,000 clones, of which approximately 90% were seen once. The top ten clonotypes cover about 0.8% of the sample. Sequenced input: peripheral blood. The source of these receptors is a man aged 25-45 years with acute or convalescent COVID-19.

As DNA, the CDR3 is TGCGCCAGCAGTTCGGACAGGGGGTCTTATACGCAGTATTTT. Amino acids: CASSSDRGSYTQYF. The chain recombines TRBV10-1 with TRBJ2-3; 10 bases align to TRBD1. V shed 5 bases and J 7 bases; nucleotides not matched to a gene: 6. This CDR3 comprises 14 residues. The germline V gene has CDR1 WNHNN and CDR2 SYGVQD (reference sequence).

The rearrangement uses TRBV19 and TRBJ1-1; D is perhaps TRBD1 (6 bases). Germline assignment: CDR1 LNHDA and CDR2 SQIVND (reference sequence). The CDR3 contains 16 residues. V lost 6 bases to trimming and J lost 0 bases, with 17 bases between them. In nucleotides, the CDR3 is TGTGCCAGTAGCGCAGGGGTTCTAGGGGTGAACACTGAAGCTTTCTTT. Its protein product is CASSAGVLGVNTEAFF.

The chain carries TRBV7-8 and TRBJ1-5; D call uncertain. Germline CDR1 is SGHVS and CDR2 is FQNEAQ. The ends were cut back, 6 bases at V and 5 bases at J, with 17 bases in the middle. This CDR3 is built from 15 residues. The CDR3 spells CASSPRFEGYQPQHF. Written as DNA, the CDR3 is TGTGCCAGCAGTCCCCGATTTGAGGGATATCAGCCCCAGCATTTT.

The chain links TRBV24-1 to TRBJ1-4, with a possible D match to TRBD1 (6 bases). Trimming removed 5 bases at V and 3 bases at J, with 15 bases between. Germline values: CDR1 KGHDR, CDR2 SFDVKD. This CDR3 is built from 16 residues. The chain's CDR3 is CATSARGQGSNEKLFF. DNA of the CDR3: TGTGCCACCAGTGCCAGAGGGCAGGGGTCTAATGAAAAACTGTTTTTT.

The rearrangement links TRBV5-6 to TRBJ1-1, with a weak D call TRBD1 (6 bases). This CDR3 is built from 16 residues. Germline lookup yields CDR1 SGHDT and CDR2 YYEEEE. V shed 1 base and J shed 3 bases, with 16 bases lying between them. The CDR3 DNA reads TGTGCCAGCAGCTTGCTCTACAAACAGGGTGACACTGAAGCTTTCTTT. Translation gives CASSLLYKQGDTEAFF.

CDR3 loop: CASSWDRDNYRPQHF. The CDR3 coding sequence is TGTGCCAGTAGTTGGGACAGGGATAATTATCGGCCCCAGCATTTT. The gene calls are TRBV19 and TRBJ1-5, with 9 positions matching TRBD1. Germline CDR1 reads LNHDA; CDR2 reads SQIVND (reference sequence). This CDR3 spans 15 amino acids. V lost 5 bases, J lost 9 bases, and 11 bases stayed unmatched.

The chain uses TRBV5-1 and TRBJ2-1; D unclear. The CDR3 totals 13 residues. The germline CDR1 and CDR2 sequences are SGHRS and YFSETQ. V lost 0 bases and J 7 bases, leaving 8 bases between the germline ends. This CDR3 is CASSLAGSNEQFF. DNA for the CDR3: TGCGCCAGCAGCTTGGCAGGTAGTAATGAGCAGTTCTTC.

The chain links TRBV24-1 to TRBJ2-2, with a tentative D call TRBD2 (5 bases). Germline values: CDR1 KGHDR, CDR2 SFDVKD. The CDR3 runs 14 residues. V lost 5 bases to trimming and J lost 6 bases, with 12 bases between them. The CDR3 region is CATSVSEVPGELFF. CDR3 nucleotides: TGTGCCACCAGTGTCTCGGAGGTTCCCGGGGAGCTGTTTTTT.

The chain links TRBV11-2 to TRBJ2-6, with TRBD1 as a possible D gene (5 bases). The CDR3 sequence is 17 residues long. The V end was cut by 4 bases, the J end by 0 bases, with 13 bases between. The germline V gene has CDR1 SGHAT and CDR2 FQNNGV. CDR3 amino acids: CASSSDGQSSGANVLTF. CDR3 sequence (DNA): TGTGCCAGCAGCTCGGATGGACAAAGCTCTGGGGCCAACGTCCTGACTTTC. The full variable domain, completed using reference TRBV11-2 and TRBJ2-6, is EAGVAQSPRYKIIEKRQSVAFWCNPISGHATLYWYQQILGQGPKLLIQFQNNGVVDDSQLPKDRFSAERLKGVDSTLKIQPAKLEDSAVYLCASSSDGQSSGANVLTFGAGSRLTVL.

CDR3 in amino acids: CASSYSNRGNSPLHF. CDR3 sequence (DNA): TGTGCCAGCAGTTATTCGAACAGGGGGAATTCACCCCTCCACTTT. V usage is TRBV6-5 and J usage is TRBJ1-6, with 8 positions matching TRBD1. The CDR3 spans 15 residues. Per the germline V gene, CDR1 is MNHEY and CDR2 is SVGAGI. V was clipped by 3 bases and J by 7 bases; unmatched bases: 5.

This sequence joins TRBV27 and TRBJ2-2; TRBD1 aligns across 9 bases. The CDR3 loop spans 14 amino acids. Germline assignment: CDR1 MNHEY and CDR2 SMNVEV (reference sequence). After removal of 8 bases from V and 5 bases from J, the junction contained 6 bases not matched to a gene. The CDR3 here is CASLDRGYTGELFF. CDR3 nucleotide sequence: TGTGCCAGCCTTGACAGGGGGTATACCGGGGAGCTGTTTTTT.

The rearrangement joins TRBV14 to TRBJ1-6; maybe TRBD1 (6 bases). CDR3 length: 14 residues. The germline V gene has CDR1 SGHDN and CDR2 FVKESK. Trimming pared 4 bases from V and 9 bases from J, leaving 13 bases between. The CDR3 DNA sequence: TGTGCCAGCAGCCTAAGGGGGTTCGCTTCACCCCTCCACTTT. This codes for CASSLRGFASPLHF. Filled out from reference TRBV14 and TRBJ1-6, the complete variable domain reads EAGVTQFPSHSVIEKGQTVTLRCDPISGHDNLYWYRRVMGKEIKFLLHFVKESKQDESGMPNNRFLAERTGGTYSTLKVQPAELEDSGVYFCASSLRGFASPLHFGNGTRLTVT.

This clone showed up just a few times. The rearrangement links TRBV6-5 to TRBJ1-2; possibly TRBD1 for D (5 bases). Germline assignment: CDR1 MNHEY and CDR2 SVGAGI. The CDR3 runs to 15 residues. V was pared by 2 bases and J by 0 bases, with 10 bases between. The CDR3 loop is CASSYGSGSNYGYTF. In DNA form, the CDR3 reads TGTGCCAGCAGTTACGGTTCAGGGTCTAACTATGGCTACACCTTC.

This clone was recorded only once. This chain uses TRBV21-1 with TRBJ1-6; TRBD1 is the table's D call and was not checked against the DNA. TRBV21-1 is an annotated pseudogene. The CDR3 runs to 19 residues. The DNA for the CDR3 is TGTGCCAGCAGCAAACAGGCGACAGGGATCATATCCTATAATTCACCCCTCCACTTT. This gives the protein CASSKQATGIISYNSPLHF.

The J gene is TRBJ1-6, the V gene TRBV30; TRBD1 matches 7 bases. Germline V gene data show CDR1 as GTSNPN and CDR2 as SVGIG (reference sequence). The CDR3 extends over 17 amino acids. The V gene end was trimmed by 8 bases and the J gene end by 7 bases; junction bases not matched to a gene: 20. DNA for the CDR3: TGTGCCCAAACCCCTGCCCGACTTGACAGGGTGAATTCACCCCTCCACTTT. It yields the protein CAQTPARLDRVNSPLHF.

The chain joins TRBV27 to TRBJ2-7, with TRBD1 identical over 8 bases. The germline V gene encodes CDR1 MNHEY and CDR2 SMNVEV (reference sequence). The CDR3 loop spans 13 amino acids. The trim removed 6 bases at V and 2 bases at J, leaving 3 bases unmatched. CDR3 amino acids: CASRRDRTYEQYF. The CDR3 nucleotides are TGTGCCAGCAGAAGGGACAGGACCTACGAGCAGTACTTC.

A few counts support this clone. This chain links TRBV5-1 with TRBJ1-2; possibly TRBD1 for D (5 bases). The length of the CDR3 is 13 residues. V gave up 3 bases and J gave up 2 bases, with 8 bases separating them. Germline V gene lookup returns CDR1 SGHRS and CDR2 YFSETQ. Here the CDR3 reads CASSSNRNYGYTF. The CDR3 DNA sequence: TGCGCCAGCAGCTCCAACAGGAACTATGGCTACACCTTC.